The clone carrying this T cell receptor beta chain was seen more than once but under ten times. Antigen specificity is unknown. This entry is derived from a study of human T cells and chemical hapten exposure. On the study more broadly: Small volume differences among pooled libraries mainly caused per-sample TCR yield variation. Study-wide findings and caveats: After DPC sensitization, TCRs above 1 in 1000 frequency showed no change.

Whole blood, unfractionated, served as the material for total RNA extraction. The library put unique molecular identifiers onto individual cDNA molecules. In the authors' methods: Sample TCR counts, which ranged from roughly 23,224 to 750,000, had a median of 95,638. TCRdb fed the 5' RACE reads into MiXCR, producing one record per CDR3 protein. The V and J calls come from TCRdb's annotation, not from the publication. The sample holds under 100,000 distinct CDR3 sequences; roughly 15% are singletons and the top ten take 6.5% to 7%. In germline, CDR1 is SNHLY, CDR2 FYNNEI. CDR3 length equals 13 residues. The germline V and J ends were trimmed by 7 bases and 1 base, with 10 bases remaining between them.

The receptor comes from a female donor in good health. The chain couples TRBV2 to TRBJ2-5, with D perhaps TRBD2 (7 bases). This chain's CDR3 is CASTRGRQETQYF. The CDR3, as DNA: TGTGCCAGCACGCGGGGGCGCCAAGAGACCCAGTACTTC.